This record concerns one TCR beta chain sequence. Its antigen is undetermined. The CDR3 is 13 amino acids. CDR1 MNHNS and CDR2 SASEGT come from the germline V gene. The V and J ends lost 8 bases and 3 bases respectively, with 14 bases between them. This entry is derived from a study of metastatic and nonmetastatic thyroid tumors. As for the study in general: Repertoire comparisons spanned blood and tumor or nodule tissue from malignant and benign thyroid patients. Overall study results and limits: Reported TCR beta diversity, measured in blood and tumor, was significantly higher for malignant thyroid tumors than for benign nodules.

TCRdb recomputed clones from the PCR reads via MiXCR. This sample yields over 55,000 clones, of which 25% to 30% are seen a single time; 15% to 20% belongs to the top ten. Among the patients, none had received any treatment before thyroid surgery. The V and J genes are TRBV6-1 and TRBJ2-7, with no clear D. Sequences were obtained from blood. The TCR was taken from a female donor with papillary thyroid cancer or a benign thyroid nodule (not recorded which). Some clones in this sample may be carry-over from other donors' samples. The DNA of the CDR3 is TGTGCCAGCTATCGGGCCCAGAGCTACGAGCAGTACTTC. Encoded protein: CASYRAQSYEQYF.